Listed here is a single T cell receptor (beta chain). The entry originates in a study of shared clonotypes between healthy human individuals. The germline gives CDR1 SNHLY, CDR2 FYNNEI. The CDR3 sequence is 14 residues long. V shed 2 bases and J 4 bases; nucleotides not matched to a gene: 3. The method was immunoSEQ multiplex PCR; TCRdb's version includes in-frame clones alone and lacks a portion of them. The sample includes some 600,000 clones, 96% of them seen just once. In the naive CD8 group, cells lacked CD45RO and were positively selected for CCR7, so terminally differentiated effector memory CD45RA+ cells were left out. All the donors were Caucasian adults who lived in Nashville, Tennessee.

Sequencing was performed on naive CD8+ T cells sorted from blood. This clonotype was obtained from a woman aged 25 to 39 in good health. The chain couples TRBV2 to TRBJ2-7, with 9 bases aligning to TRBD2. This CDR3 reads CASSERLAGYEQYF. DNA for the CDR3: TGTGCCAGCAGTGAAAGGCTAGCGGGATACGAGCAGTACTTC.